This TCR beta chain was identified in a study of Graves' ophthalmopathy and Graves' hyperthyroidism. On the study more broadly: The collection of peripheral blood took place at initial diagnosis, before any treatment.

Germline CDR1 is DFQATT and CDR2 is SNEGSKA (reference sequence). CDR3 length equals 11 residues. Symptoms, serum thyroxine and TRAb, thyroid ultrasound, and orbital computed tomography formed the diagnostic basis. Investigators amplified TCR beta CDR3 regions from RNA transcripts. An initial RT-PCR round employing HTBI primers preceded a second-round multiplex PCR. TCRdb independently ran MiXCR on the multiplex PCR reads; one entry per CDR3 protein. This table holds almost 750,000 distinct CDR3 sequences, 40% found once. The rearrangement links TRBV20-1 to TRBJ2-7; 8 nucleotides match TRBD1. Sequences were obtained from peripheral blood. The source is an adult man with Graves' ophthalmopathy. For the CDR3, the DNA is TGCAGCGGAGGACAGGGTGACGAGCAGTACTTC. This codes for CSGGQGDEQYF.